One and the same sample provided the 14 T cell receptor beta chains below, sequenced in a study of cytomegalovirus exposure and HLA in healthy donors. Both 60 Vbeta primers and 13 Jbeta primers went into the PCR. The data were produced by immunoSEQ multiplex PCR, yet TCRdb's version contains in-frame clones alone and is incomplete. Of about 120,000 clones in the sample, more than 75% are singletons; the top ten hold 1.5%. The sequencing sample was made of PBMCs. These receptors originate from a female donor in good health and CMV-seronegative.

The chain has TRBV5-4 and TRBJ2-3; 9 bases are shared with TRBD2. CDR3 length: 16 amino acids. Per the germline V gene, CDR1 is SGHNT and CDR2 is YYREEE (reference sequence). Trimming took 3 bases from V and 1 from J; bases not matched to a gene: 6. The CDR3 bases are TGTGCCAGCAGCTCGACTAGCGGAGGGGGCACAGATACGCAGTATTTT. Translated, it gives CASSSTSGGGTDTQYF. The full variable domain, completed using reference TRBV5-4 and TRBJ2-3, is ETGVTQSPTHLIKTRGQQVTLRCSSQSGHNTVSWYQQALGQGPQFIFQYYREEENGRGNFPPRFSGLQFPNYSSELNVNALELDDSALYLCASSSTSGGGTDTQYFGPGTRLTVL.

The genes are TRBV5-1 and TRBJ2-3; 11 nucleotides align to TRBD2. Germline CDR1 SGHRS, CDR2 YFSETQ. The CDR3 length is 16 residues. Trimming cost V 0 bases and J 5 bases; bases outside gene matches: 5. The chain's CDR3 is CASSLATSGSRDTQYF. CDR3 sequence (DNA): TGCGCCAGCAGCTTGGCTACTAGCGGGAGTAGAGATACGCAGTATTTT. The complete variable domain, with remaining parts taken from reference TRBV5-1 and TRBJ2-3, reads KAGVTQTPRYLIKTRGQQVTLSCSPISGHRSVSWYQQTPGQGLQFLFEYFSETQRNKGNFPGRFSGRQFSNSRSEMNVSTLELGDSALYLCASSLATSGSRDTQYFGPGTRLTVL.

This sequence joins TRBV6-5 and TRBJ2-3; TRBD1 matches at 8 bases. V shed 5 bases and J 4 bases; nucleotides not matched to a gene: 5. Germline V gene sequence: CDR1 MNHEY, CDR2 SVGAGI. The CDR3 has 14 amino acids. The CDR3 sequence is CASSIDRGSDTQYF. The CDR3 DNA reads as TGTGCCAGCAGTATAGACAGGGGCTCAGATACGCAGTATTTT.

V and J are TRBV7-6 and TRBJ1-5; 8 bases map to TRBD1. Germline loops: CDR1 SGHVS, CDR2 FNYEAQ. This CDR3 has 13 residues. V was clipped by 5 bases and J by 7 bases; unmatched bases: 4. As DNA, the CDR3 is TGTGCCAGCAGCGTTGCAGGGGGCCAGCCCCAGCATTTT. Amino acids: CASSVAGGQPQHF.

This chain uses TRBV9 with TRBJ2-1; TRBD2 matches at 7 bases. CDR1 is SGDLS and CDR2 is YYNGEE in the germline V gene. The V segment lost 4 bases and the J segment 6 bases; nucleotides outside the gene matches: 10. The CDR3 is 15 residues long. The CDR3 DNA sequence: TGTGCCAGCAGCTCCTCCGGGACTACCGGCAATGAGCAGTTCTTC. Encoded protein: CASSSSGTTGNEQFF.

The V and J genes are TRBV28 and TRBJ2-7, with TRBD2 matching 10 bases. The trim removed 5 bases at V and 3 bases at J, leaving 7 bases unmatched. This CDR3 contains 15 residues. Germline values: CDR1 MDHEN, CDR2 SYDVKM. The CDR3 reads CASSEGLADRYEQYF. DNA of the CDR3: TGTGCCAGCAGTGAAGGACTAGCGGACCGCTACGAGCAGTACTTC.

This clone has only a few counts. The V gene is TRBV7-3, the J gene TRBJ2-3, with 8 bases aligning to TRBD2. The junction had 6 bases not matched to a gene; V was cut back by 6 bases and J by 1 base. This CDR3 contains 15 residues. The V gene's germline CDR1 is SGHTA and CDR2 FQGTGA. The CDR3 DNA reads as TGTGCCAGCAGGCTCAGCGGGAGTGGCACAGATACGCAGTATTTT. It specifies CASRLSGSGTDTQYF.

This sequence joins TRBV5-5 and TRBJ1-1; D is undetermined. CDR3 size: 13 residues. In germline, CDR1 is SGHKS, CDR2 YYEKEE (reference sequence). Trimming stripped 4 bases from V and 6 bases from J, with 13 bases between. The CDR3 region has the DNA TGTGCCAGCAGCGTCCGGGGTGGGGCTGAAGCTTTCTTT. This sequence encodes CASSVRGGAEAFF.

CDR3 in DNA: TGTGCCAGCAGCCCCTTTGGGGGGACTAGCGGGAGTAAATGCGAGCAGTACTTC. Encoded protein: CASSPFGGTSGSKCEQYF. The chain has TRBV7-3 and TRBJ2-7, with 14 bases matching TRBD2. After removal of 5 bases from V and 6 bases from J, the junction contained 15 bases not matched to a gene. Germline V CDR1 and CDR2: SGHTA, FQGTGA. The CDR3 covers 18 residues.

CDR3 coding DNA: TGTGCCAGCAGGCTCCGGAAGACTAGCGGGATTTCCACAGATACGCAGTATTTT. Protein product: CASRLRKTSGISTDTQYF. This chain uses TRBV27 with TRBJ2-3, with 11 bases aligning to TRBD2. With 6 bases clipped from V and 2 bases from J, the junction kept 13 bases outside the gene matches. This CDR3 has 18 residues. CDR1 MNHEY and CDR2 SMNVEV come from the germline V gene (reference sequence).

The chain joins TRBV7-9 to TRBJ1-4; TRBD1 aligns across 8 bases. Germline V lookup: CDR1 SEHNR, CDR2 FQNEAQ (reference sequence). CDR3 size: 16 residues. V gave up 4 bases and J gave up 8 bases; unmatched junction bases: 12. CDR3 protein: CASSSPRTGNSEKLFF. CDR3 DNA sequence: TGTGCCAGCAGCTCCCCCAGGACAGGGAATAGCGAAAAACTGTTTTTT.

The chain uses TRBV19 and TRBJ1-3; no reliable D call. Germline V lookup: CDR1 LNHDA, CDR2 SQIVND (reference sequence). The CDR3 contains 16 residues. Between the trimmed V and J ends, which lost 0 bases and 2 bases, there was a span of 11 bases. CDR3 in amino acids: CASSIDAAGAGNTIYF. CDR3 coding DNA: TGTGCCAGTAGTATAGATGCAGCGGGAGCTGGAAACACCATATATTTT.

This sequence joins TRBV27 and TRBJ2-7, with a possible D match to TRBD1 (6 bases). Germline V gene sequence: CDR1 MNHEY, CDR2 SMNVEV (reference sequence). Trimming removed 6 bases at V and 3 bases at J, with 15 bases between. The CDR3 contains 14 residues. In nucleotides, the CDR3 is TGTGCCAGCAGGCTATCAGGGGTTCACTACGAGCAGTACTTC. Translated, it gives CASRLSGVHYEQYF.

V is TRBV2 and J is TRBJ2-7, with D perhaps TRBD2 (6 bases). This CDR3 spans 13 amino acids. The germline CDR1 and CDR2 sequences are SNHLY and FYNNEI. Between the trimmed V and J ends, which lost 6 bases and 0 bases, there was a span of 9 bases. The CDR3 loop reads CASSLTSSYEQYF. CDR3 DNA: TGTGCCAGCAGCTTGACTAGCTCCTACGAGCAGTACTTC.